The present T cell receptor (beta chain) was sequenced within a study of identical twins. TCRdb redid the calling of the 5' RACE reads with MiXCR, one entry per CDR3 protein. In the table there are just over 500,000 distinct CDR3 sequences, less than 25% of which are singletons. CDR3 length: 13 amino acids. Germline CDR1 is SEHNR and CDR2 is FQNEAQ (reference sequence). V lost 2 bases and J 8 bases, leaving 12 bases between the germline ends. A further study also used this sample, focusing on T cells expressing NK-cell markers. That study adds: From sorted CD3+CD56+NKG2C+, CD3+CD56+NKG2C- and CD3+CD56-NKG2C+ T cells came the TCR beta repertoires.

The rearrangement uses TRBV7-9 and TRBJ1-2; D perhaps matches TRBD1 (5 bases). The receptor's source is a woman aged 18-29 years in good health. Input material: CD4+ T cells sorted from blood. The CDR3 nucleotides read TGTGCCAGCAGCTTATTGGCAGGGCGCGGCTACACCTTC. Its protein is CASSLLAGRGYTF.